Following are 29 T cell receptor beta chains from one sample sequenced in a study of neurological immune-mediated disorders. In TCRdb, the 5' RACE reads were re-called with MiXCR into one record per CDR3 protein. The table shows tens of thousands of distinct CDR3 sequences, with 4.5% to 7.5% occurring only once. As to time point: longitudinal time-point 2. The specimen was PBMCs. The source is a woman aged 55-70 years with multiple sclerosis.

This clonotype was observed many times. The chain uses TRBV4-1 and TRBJ1-5; possibly TRBD1 for D (6 bases). The CDR3 has 17 amino acids. Germline CDR1 is MGHRA and CDR2 is YSYEKL. V was trimmed by 3 bases and J by 0 bases, leaving 15 bases between them. The CDR3 DNA sequence: TGCGCCAGCAGCCACATAAACACAGGGAATAGCAATCAGCCCCAGCATTTT. It yields the protein CASSHINTGNSNQPQHF.

This clonotype was picked up a small number of times. The V gene is TRBV10-1, the J gene TRBJ2-7; TRBD1 is a possible D gene (6 bases). This CDR3 is built from 17 residues. The V and J ends lost 2 bases and 0 bases respectively, with 17 bases between them. The germline CDR1 and CDR2 sequences are WNHNN and SYGVQD (reference sequence). CDR3 protein: CASSEEQGAQYSYEQYF. In DNA, the CDR3 is TGCGCCAGCAGTGAGGAACAGGGCGCCCAGTACTCCTACGAGCAGTACTTC.

This clonotype was counted at least ten times. The CDR3 DNA is TGTGCCAGCTCGACCTCCTCCGGGACAGGGGTCCACGAGCAGTACTTC. Translating it yields CASSTSSGTGVHEQYF. The chain recombines TRBV18 with TRBJ2-7, with TRBD1 matching 10 bases. This CDR3 spans 16 amino acids. With V trimmed by 6 bases and J by 5 bases, 13 bases remained unmatched. Germline V gene data show CDR1 as KGHSH and CDR2 as LQKENI.

The chain couples TRBV7-2 to TRBJ1-4; D call uncertain. Germline V lookup: CDR1 SGHTA, CDR2 FQGNSA. The CDR3 spans 16 residues. The V end lost 5 bases, the J end lost 7 bases, and 20 bases lay between the germline ends. CDR3 nucleotides: TGTGCCAGCAGCCTCTCCAGCGGCAGGCCTTCTGAAAAACTGTTTTTT. This encodes CASSLSSGRPSEKLFF.

This clonotype was seen ten or more times. This chain uses TRBV2 with TRBJ2-6, with 12 positions matching TRBD2. CDR1 is SNHLY and CDR2 is FYNNEI in the germline V gene. The CDR3 sequence is 17 residues long. Trimming took 3 bases from V and 0 from J; bases not matched to a gene: 0. The CDR3 loop reads CASSETSGGSGANVLTF. CDR3 in DNA: TGTGCCAGCAGTGAGACTAGCGGGGGCTCTGGGGCCAACGTCCTGACTTTC. The entire variable domain, with the rest obtained from reference TRBV2 and TRBJ2-6, is as follows: EPEVTQTPSHQVTQMGQEVILRCVPISNHLYFYWYRQILGQKVEFLVSFYNNEISEKSEIFDDQFSVERPDGSNFTLKIRSTKLEDSAMYFCASSETSGGSGANVLTFGAGSRLTVL.

This clonotype was seen ten or more times. The chain is built from TRBV12-3 or TRBV12-4 and TRBJ1-2, with D perhaps matching TRBD1 (5 bases). Trimming took off 6 bases at V and 12 bases at J, with 17 bases between the two ends. This CDR3 contains 12 residues. CDR3 region: CASSTQGWLHTF. The CDR3 DNA is TGTGCCAGCAGCACCCAGGGATGGCTACACACCTTC.

There are many counts of this clonotype. Written as DNA, the CDR3 is TGTGCCAGCAGTTTGGGGGGGTCCACTGAAGCTTTCTTT. Translating it yields CASSLGGSTEAFF. The chain uses TRBV28 and TRBJ1-1, with a tentative D call TRBD1 (5 bases). Germline V gene data show CDR1 as MDHEN and CDR2 as SYDVKM. Trimming removed 3 bases from V and 4 bases from J, with 9 bases in between. The CDR3 has 13 amino acids.

This clonotype showed up many times. The V and J genes are TRBV6-2 or TRBV6-3 and TRBJ1-1, with TRBD1 matching over 8 bases. The CDR3 spans 14 residues. Per germline, CDR1 MNHEY and CDR2 SVGEGT. V lost 5 bases to trimming and J lost 0 bases; unmatched junction nucleotides: 2. The CDR3 DNA is TGTGCCAGCAGTAGGACAGGGATGAACACTGAAGCTTTCTTT. Protein product: CASSRTGMNTEAFF.

The V call is TRBV7-6, the J call TRBJ2-7; TRBD1 matches at 7 bases. With 1 base clipped from V and 2 bases from J, the junction kept 5 bases outside the gene matches. There are 15 residues in the CDR3. Germline V gene data show CDR1 as SGHVS and CDR2 as FNYEAQ. CDR3 amino acids: CASSLGDSQAYEQYF. The CDR3 nucleotides read TGTGCCAGCAGCTTAGGGGACAGTCAAGCCTACGAGCAGTACTTC.

This clonotype appeared many times. Here the CDR3 DNA reads TGTGCCAGCAGCTCAACAGGGGCCGGCGCCAAAAACATTCAGTACTTC. This translates into CASSSTGAGAKNIQYF. The rearrangement joins TRBV7-2 to TRBJ2-4; 7 nucleotides line up with TRBD1. The germline V gene has CDR1 SGHTA and CDR2 FQGNSA. J was trimmed by 1 base and V by 4 bases; bases with no gene match: 7. This CDR3 has 16 amino acids.

This clonotype was found many times. The chain is built from TRBV12-3 or TRBV12-4 and TRBJ1-3; no clear D gene. The ends were cut back, 2 bases at V and 0 bases at J, with 8 bases in the middle. The CDR3 has 15 amino acids. CDR3 DNA: TGTGCCAGCAGTTTATGGGCCCCCTCTGGAAACACCATATATTTT. This encodes CASSLWAPSGNTIYF.

This clonotype was detected ten times or more. The chain has TRBV6-6 and TRBJ1-5, with 8 bases that match TRBD1. Looked up from germline, CDR1 is MNHNY and CDR2 is SVGAGI (reference sequence). The CDR3 totals 14 residues. After removal of 7 bases from V and 4 bases from J, the junction contained 6 bases not matched to a gene. CDR3 DNA sequence: TGTGCCAGCAAACCAGGGGGCCCTAATCAGCCCCAGCATTTT. Protein: CASKPGGPNQPQHF.

This clonotype was observed many times. The gene calls are TRBV10-3 and TRBJ1-1; TRBD1 is a possible D gene (6 bases). V was cut by 8 bases and J by 6 bases, with 13 bases left in between. This CDR3 spans 12 amino acids. Germline CDR1 is ENHRY and CDR2 is SYGVKD. CDR3 DNA: TGTGCCATCGGGGGGGCTGGGGCTGAAGCTTTCTTT. Translating gives CAIGGAGAEAFF.

In this sample, this clonotype turned up a few times. The J gene is TRBJ1-2, the V gene TRBV12-3 or TRBV12-4; TRBD1 agrees at 7 bases. The ends lost 6 bases at V and 4 bases at J; junction bases unmatched: 8. The CDR3 has 14 amino acids. Here the CDR3 reads CASSRQGLVYGYTF. Written as DNA, the CDR3 is TGTGCCAGCAGCAGACAGGGATTGGTCTATGGCTACACCTTC.

The chain is built from TRBV20-1 and TRBJ2-7; TRBD1 matches 10 bases. Germline CDR1 is DFQATT and CDR2 is SNEGSKA (reference sequence). This CDR3 comprises 14 residues. The trim removed 0 bases at V and 8 bases at J, leaving 7 bases unmatched. CDR3 protein: CSARDGQGGHKQYF. The CDR3 nucleotides read TGCAGTGCTAGAGATGGACAGGGGGGCCACAAGCAGTACTTC.

This clonotype was counted only a few times. This chain uses TRBV20-1 with TRBJ2-3; D may be TRBD2 (6 bases). Per germline, CDR1 DFQATT and CDR2 SNEGSKA (reference sequence). Between the trimmed V and J ends, which lost 1 base and 1 base, there was a span of 12 bases. The CDR3 runs 15 residues. This chain's CDR3 is CSARVAGLRTDTQYF. CDR3 nucleotides: TGCAGTGCTAGAGTCGCGGGACTCCGCACAGATACGCAGTATTTT.

There are many counts of this clonotype. The chain employs TRBV7-2 and TRBJ1-4; 7 bases map to TRBD1. CDR3 length: 14 amino acids. CDR1 SGHTA and CDR2 FQGNSA come from the germline V gene. J lost 7 bases, V lost 6 bases, and 8 bases had no gene match. The CDR3 sequence: CASRQGGAGEKLFF. Written as DNA, the CDR3 is TGTGCCAGCAGACAAGGGGGCGCGGGTGAAAAACTGTTTTTT.

This clonotype turned up a few times. This chain links TRBV14 with TRBJ2-3; no clear D gene. Trimming left V 0 bases short and J 5 bases short, with 6 bases between. The germline V gene has CDR1 SGHDN and CDR2 FVKESK. CDR3 length equals 13 residues. The CDR3 DNA is TGTGCCAGCAGCCAAGATCTGGTAGATACGCAGTATTTT. Its translation: CASSQDLVDTQYF.

CDR3: CASLLLGRANTEAFF. CDR3 bases: TGTGCCAGCCTTTTACTCGGGAGGGCGAACACTGAAGCTTTCTTT. This chain links TRBV27 with TRBJ1-1; D ambiguous. Trimming left V 8 bases short and J 1 base short, with 17 bases between. Per the germline V gene, CDR1 is MNHEY and CDR2 is SMNVEV (reference sequence). The CDR3 totals 15 residues.

This clonotype was observed at least ten times. The J gene is TRBJ2-2, the V gene TRBV10-3, with 7 bases identical to TRBD1. CDR3 length: 15 amino acids. CDR1 and CDR2 (germline): ENHRY, SYGVKD. V dropped 2 bases and J dropped 4; count of bases not matched to a gene: 4. DNA for the CDR3: TGTGCCATCAGTGAGCCGGGACAGACCACCGGGGAGCTGTTTTTT. Protein: CAISEPGQTTGELFF.

As to this clonotype: A clone one base away is much larger, so this may be a read error. The V and J genes are TRBV20-1 and TRBJ2-1, with 11 bases lining up with TRBD2. Germline V gives CDR1 DFQATT, CDR2 SNEGSKA (reference sequence). The ends lost 8 bases at V and 5 bases at J; junction bases unmatched: 8. This CDR3 is 14 amino acids long. The CDR3 sequence: CSSITSGGHNEQFF. The DNA for the CDR3 is TGCAGTTCCATCACTAGCGGGGGCCACAATGAGCAGTTCTTC.

With regard to this clonotype: This may be a read error, as it is one base from a much larger clone. The chain combines TRBV29-1 with TRBJ2-2, with 7 bases that match TRBD1. V gave up 7 bases and J gave up 7 bases; unmatched junction bases: 3. Germline V gene sequence: CDR1 SQVTM, CDR2 ANQGSEA. This CDR3 is built from 11 residues. The CDR3 region has the DNA TGCAGCGGCAGGGGGATCGGGGAGCTGTTTTTT. Residues: CSGRGIGELFF.

This clonotype occurred many times. The J gene is TRBJ1-5, the V gene TRBV28; D is perhaps TRBD1 (6 bases). This CDR3 has 14 amino acids. Per the germline V gene, CDR1 is MDHEN and CDR2 is SYDVKM. The V and J ends lost 5 bases and 7 bases respectively, with 15 bases between them. The CDR3 nucleotides are TGTGCCAGCAGTCCTGGCAGGGGAAGGCAGCCCCAGCATTTT. Amino acids: CASSPGRGRQPQHF.

This clonotype has at least ten counts. CDR3 in amino acids: CASSQDRVYQPQHF. The CDR3 DNA is TGTGCCAGCAGCCAAGACAGGGTATACCAGCCCCAGCATTTT. This sequence joins TRBV3-1 and TRBJ1-5; possibly TRBD1 for D (5 bases). V shed 0 bases and J shed 7 bases, with 10 bases lying between them. The CDR3 runs to 14 residues. Germline-derived CDR1 and CDR2 are LGHDT and YNNKEL (reference sequence).

A word on this clonotype: A read error is possible here, since a much larger clone lies one base away. The rearrangement links TRBV12-3 or TRBV12-4 to TRBJ1-1, with D perhaps matching TRBD1 (5 bases). The CDR3 loop spans 14 amino acids. Trimming took off 7 bases at V and 2 bases at J, with 14 bases between the two ends. The CDR3 region has the DNA TGTGCCAGCACCGGGGGGGGACTCAACACTGAAGCTTTCTTT. Protein product: CASTGGGLNTEAFF.

Ten or more counts support this clonotype. V gene TRBV5-1 combines with J gene TRBJ2-7, with 9 bases aligning to TRBD1. This CDR3 spans 15 amino acids. In germline, CDR1 is SGHRS, CDR2 YFSETQ. V dropped 4 bases and J dropped 3; count of bases not matched to a gene: 8. CDR3: CASSPQGTGFYEQYF. In DNA form, the CDR3 reads TGCGCCAGCAGCCCCCAGGGGACAGGGTTCTACGAGCAGTACTTC.

This clonotype has ten or more counts. The CDR3 spells CASSLIGGGVNEQFF. Here the CDR3 DNA reads TGTGCCAGCAGCTTGATTGGCGGGGGGGTAAATGAGCAGTTCTTC. The chain links TRBV5-5 to TRBJ2-1; the match to TRBD2 covers 9 bases. V gave up 1 base and J gave up 7 bases; unmatched junction bases: 6. From germline, CDR1 is SGHKS and CDR2 YYEKEE (reference sequence). The CDR3 is 15 amino acids.

In its sample, this clonotype was seen many times. This chain uses TRBV5-6 with TRBJ2-1; D is perhaps TRBD2 (5 bases). V was trimmed by 2 bases and J by 7 bases, leaving 13 bases between them. This CDR3 has 14 residues. The germline V gene has CDR1 SGHDT and CDR2 YYEEEE. The CDR3, as DNA: TGTGCCAGCAGCTTAGAGGGTCTCGTGAATGAGCAGTTCTTC. It is translated as CASSLEGLVNEQFF.

This clonotype has at least ten counts. The chain links TRBV7-7 to TRBJ2-2; D not resolved. The germline gives CDR1 SSHAT, CDR2 FNYEAQ (reference sequence). The V gene lost 2 bases and the J gene lost 2 bases, with 6 bases spanning the gap. This CDR3 region has 14 residues. In DNA form, the CDR3 reads TGTGCCAGCAGCTTATTTCAAAACACCGGGGAGCTGTTTTTT. Amino acid sequence: CASSLFQNTGELFF.